One T cell receptor (beta chain) is described in this entry. Its antigen is unknown. The data belong to a study of STAT5B mutations in CD4+ large granular lymphocyte leukemia. Study context: Among healthy donors, a particular HLA allele went with more CDR3 'QG' motifs.

The CDR3 length is 15 residues. The V and J ends lost 3 bases and 4 bases respectively, with 15 bases between them. Germline V gene data show CDR1 as SGHTA and CDR2 as FQGNSA. Points from the study as a whole: 8/27 top patient clones versus 2/35 control clones were TRBV06-family. Main leukemic clonotypes were patient-specific, but roughly 23% appeared at low frequency elsewhere.

The assay was run at survey level. TCRdb's table, derived via immunoSEQ multiplex PCR, lists solely in-frame clones and lacks some. The sample consists of about 25,000 clones, roughly 79% of them appearing once. The sequence was collected from a human donor in good health. Sequenced material: CD4+ T cells from blood buffy coats. The chain joins TRBV7-2 to TRBJ1-2; D is possibly TRBD1 (5 bases). DNA of the CDR3: TGTGCCAGCAGCTTCGGCCGGGGCGCCTTCTATGGCTACACCTTC. Translating gives CASSFGRGAFYGYTF.